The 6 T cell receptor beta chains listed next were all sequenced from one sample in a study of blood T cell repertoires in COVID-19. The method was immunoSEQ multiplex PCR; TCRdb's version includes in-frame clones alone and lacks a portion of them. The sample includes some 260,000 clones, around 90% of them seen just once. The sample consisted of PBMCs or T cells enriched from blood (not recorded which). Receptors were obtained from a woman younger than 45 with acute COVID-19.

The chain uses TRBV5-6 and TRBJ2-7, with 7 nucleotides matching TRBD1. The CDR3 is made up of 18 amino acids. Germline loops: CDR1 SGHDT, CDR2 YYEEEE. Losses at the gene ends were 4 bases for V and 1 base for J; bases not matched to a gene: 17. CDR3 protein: CASSRRQGLLLVSYEQYF. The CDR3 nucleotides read TGTGCCAGCAGCCGCCGACAGGGTTTATTATTAGTGTCCTACGAGCAGTACTTC.

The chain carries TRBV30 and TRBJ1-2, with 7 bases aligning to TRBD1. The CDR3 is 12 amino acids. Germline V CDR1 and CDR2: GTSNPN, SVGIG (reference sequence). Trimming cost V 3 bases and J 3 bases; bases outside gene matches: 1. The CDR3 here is CAWRTGDYGYTF. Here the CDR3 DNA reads TGTGCCTGGAGAACAGGGGACTATGGCTACACCTTC.

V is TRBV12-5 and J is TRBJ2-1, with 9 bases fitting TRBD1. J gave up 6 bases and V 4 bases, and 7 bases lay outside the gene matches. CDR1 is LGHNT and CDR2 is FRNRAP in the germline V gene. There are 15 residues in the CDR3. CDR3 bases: TGTGCTAGTGGTTGGGGGACAGGGCCCGCCAATGAGCAGTTCTTC. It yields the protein CASGWGTGPANEQFF.

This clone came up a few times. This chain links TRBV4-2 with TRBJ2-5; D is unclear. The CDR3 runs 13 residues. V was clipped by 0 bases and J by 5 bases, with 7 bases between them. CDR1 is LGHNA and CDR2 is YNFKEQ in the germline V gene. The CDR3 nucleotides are TGTGCCAGCAGCCAAGATCTCCCCGAGACCCAGTACTTC. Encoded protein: CASSQDLPETQYF.

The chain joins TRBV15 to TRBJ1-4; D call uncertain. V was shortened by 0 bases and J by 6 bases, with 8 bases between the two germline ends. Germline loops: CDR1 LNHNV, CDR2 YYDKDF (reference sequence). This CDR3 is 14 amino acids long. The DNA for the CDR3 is TGTGCCACCAGCAGAGATACCGGTTATGAAAAACTGTTTTTT. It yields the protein CATSRDTGYEKLFF. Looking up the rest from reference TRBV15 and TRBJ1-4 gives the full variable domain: DAMVIQNPRYQVTQFGKPVTLSCSQTLNHNVMYWYQQKSSQAPKLLFHYYDKDFNNEADTPDNFQSRRPNTSFCFLDIRSPGLGDTAMYLCATSRDTGYEKLFFGSGTQLSVL.

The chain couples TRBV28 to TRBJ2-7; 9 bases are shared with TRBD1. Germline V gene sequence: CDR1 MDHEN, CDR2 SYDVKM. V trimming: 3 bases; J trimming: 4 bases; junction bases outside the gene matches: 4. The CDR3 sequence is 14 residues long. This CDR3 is CASSFLGTGYEQYF. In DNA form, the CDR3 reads TGTGCCAGCAGTTTCCTTGGGACAGGGTACGAGCAGTACTTC.